Each of the 27 T cell receptor beta chains below was sequenced from the same sample in a study of patients and donors after allogeneic stem cell transplantation. Via MiXCR, TCRdb re-called the RT-PCR reads, giving one row per CDR3 protein. The repertoire holds hundreds of thousands of distinct CDR3 sequences, approximately 16% seen once, with 6.5% to 7.5% in the top ten. The sequenced material came from blood, either unsorted or a sorted T cell fraction (not recorded which). The receptors were sampled from a human donor who was either an allogeneic HSCT recipient or a stem cell or donor lymphocyte infusion donor (not recorded which). It is not recorded whose cells these are; they may come from a transplant donor.

The V and J genes are TRBV7-9 and TRBJ2-7, with 8 bases identical to TRBD1. With 4 bases clipped from V and 2 bases from J, the junction kept 1 base outside the gene matches. The CDR3 extends over 13 amino acids. Germline CDR1 is SEHNR and CDR2 is FQNEAQ (reference sequence). CDR3 coding DNA: TGTGCCAGCAGCTCGACAGGGGCCTACGAGCAGTACTTC. This gives the protein CASSSTGAYEQYF. The variable domain in full, with the rest retrieved from reference TRBV7-9 and TRBJ2-7, is DTGVSQNPRHKITKRGQNVTFRCDPISEHNRLYWYRQTLGQGPEFLTYFQNEAQLEKSRLLSDRFSAERPKGSFSTLEIQRTEQGDSAMYLCASSSTGAYEQYFGPGTRLTVT.

The chain uses TRBV20-1 and TRBJ1-2; possibly TRBD1 for D (6 bases). The CDR3 sequence is 14 residues long. V was pared by 3 bases and J by 4 bases, with 15 bases between. Germline lookup yields CDR1 DFQATT and CDR2 SNEGSKA (reference sequence). This chain's CDR3 is CSARAQGGGYGYTF. In nucleotides, the CDR3 is TGCAGTGCTAGGGCACAGGGAGGAGGCTATGGCTACACCTTC.

There are a few counts of this clonotype. The chain employs TRBV20-1 and TRBJ1-1; D gene uncertain. Trimming left V 6 bases short and J 2 bases short, with 16 bases between. The CDR3 has 14 residues. Germline V gene sequence: CDR1 DFQATT, CDR2 SNEGSKA (reference sequence). The CDR3 loop is CSARPAAANTEAFF. The CDR3 nucleotides read TGCAGTGCGCGACCGGCGGCAGCAAACACTGAAGCTTTCTTT.

This clonotype counts as medium-sized. V usage is TRBV7-9 and J usage is TRBJ1-2, with TRBD1 identical over 10 bases. The germline V gene has CDR1 SEHNR and CDR2 FQNEAQ (reference sequence). The junction had 7 bases not matched to a gene; V was cut back by 0 bases and J by 6 bases. This CDR3 has 16 amino acids. The CDR3 protein is CASSLARQGALDGYTF. In DNA, the CDR3 is TGTGCCAGCAGCTTAGCCAGACAGGGGGCCCTGGATGGCTACACCTTC.

The chain is built from TRBV2 and TRBJ2-5; 14 nucleotides align to TRBD2. J gave up 5 bases and V 6 bases, and 8 bases lay outside the gene matches. CDR1 SNHLY and CDR2 FYNNEI come from the germline V gene. The CDR3 length is 16 residues. CDR3 nucleotide sequence: TGTGCCAGCAGGAGGACTAGCGGGGGGCCCCCGGAGACCCAGTACTTC. Translating gives CASRRTSGGPPETQYF.

A few counts support this clonotype. The gene calls are TRBV20-1 and TRBJ2-7, with unresolved D. The CDR3 has 12 amino acids. Germline-derived CDR1 and CDR2 are DFQATT and SNEGSKA (reference sequence). The V and J ends lost 0 bases and 6 bases respectively, with 9 bases between them. The DNA for the CDR3 is TGCAGTGCTAGAGAAGGCTCGACCGAGCAGTACTTC. Translating it yields CSAREGSTEQYF.

The rearrangement uses TRBV9 and TRBJ2-1, with 8 bases fitting TRBD2. CDR1 SGDLS and CDR2 YYNGEE come from the germline V gene. This CDR3 has 16 residues. Trimming at V came to 0 bases and at J to 7 bases, leaving 9 bases not matched to a gene. The CDR3 bases are TGTGCCAGCAGCGTAGGTAGTAGCGGGGTCGGAAATGAGCAGTTCTTC. This codes for CASSVGSSGVGNEQFF.

The chain employs TRBV27 and TRBJ1-2; tentatively, D is TRBD1 (5 bases). This CDR3 has 15 residues. Trimming stripped 5 bases from V and 4 bases from J, with 17 bases between. Germline lookup yields CDR1 MNHEY and CDR2 SMNVEV (reference sequence). CDR3: CASSTGGVGGYGYTF. CDR3 bases: TGTGCCAGCAGTACGGGGGGGGTAGGCGGCTATGGCTACACCTTC.

The rearrangement links TRBV5-5 to TRBJ2-7, with 11 bases matching TRBD2. CDR3 size: 17 residues. Germline CDR1 SGHKS, CDR2 YYEKEE (reference sequence). The trim removed 5 bases at V and 0 bases at J, leaving 10 bases unmatched. The CDR3 DNA is TGTGCCAGCAGGGTTGGGGCTAGCGGGGGGACCTCCTACGAGCAGTACTTC. It encodes CASRVGASGGTSYEQYF.

The rearrangement joins TRBV5-1 to TRBJ2-7, with TRBD1 matching 7 bases. Germline CDR1 reads SGHRS; CDR2 reads YFSETQ. This CDR3 has 13 residues. Trimming took 6 bases from V and 7 from J; bases not matched to a gene: 10. The CDR3 coding sequence is TGCGCCAGCACCAGACAGGGCATAGGGGAGCAGTACTTC. It specifies CASTRQGIGEQYF.

A few counts support this clonotype. The V call is TRBV12-3 or TRBV12-4, the J call TRBJ1-2; D remains ambiguous. Deletions cut 2 bases from V and 6 bases from J, with 10 bases between. The CDR3 is 13 amino acids. Here the CDR3 DNA reads TGTGCCAGCAGTTTAATAGGGTACGATGGCTACACCTTC. The encoded protein is CASSLIGYDGYTF.

This clonotype was seen only a few times. The V call is TRBV12-3 or TRBV12-4, the J call TRBJ2-1, with D perhaps TRBD1 or TRBD2 (5 bases each). V was shortened by 6 bases and J by 1 base, with 13 bases between the two germline ends. The CDR3 runs 15 residues. CDR3 amino acids: CASRSGRRSYNEQFF. The CDR3 DNA sequence: TGTGCCAGCAGGTCGGGGCGGAGGTCCTACAATGAGCAGTTCTTC.

The rearrangement links TRBV12-3 or TRBV12-4 to TRBJ1-6, with 10 bases fitting TRBD1. This CDR3 has 14 residues. The trim removed 5 bases at V and 10 bases at J, leaving 5 bases unmatched. The CDR3 coding sequence is TGTGCCAGCAGTCGGGACAGGGGAGGATCACCCCTCCACTTT. Its protein is CASSRDRGGSPLHF.

This clonotype turned up a few times. The rearrangement uses TRBV5-1 and TRBJ2-1, with D perhaps matching TRBD2 (6 bases). Germline loops: CDR1 SGHRS, CDR2 YFSETQ. V lost 4 bases to trimming and J lost 5 bases, with 16 bases between them. CDR3 length equals 15 residues. Here the CDR3 reads CASSRTVRGNNEQFF. CDR3 sequence (DNA): TGCGCCAGCAGCCGCACGGTCCGGGGGAACAATGAGCAGTTCTTC.

In this sample, this clonotype turned up many times. V gene TRBV5-1 combines with J gene TRBJ2-7; 9 bases line up with TRBD2. This CDR3 is 14 amino acids long. The J segment lost 0 bases and the V segment lost 2 bases, leaving 0 bases of the junction unmatched. Germline-derived CDR1 and CDR2 are SGHRS and YFSETQ. The chain's CDR3 is CASSFSGSSYEQYF. The CDR3 coding sequence is TGCGCCAGCAGCTTTAGCGGGAGCTCCTACGAGCAGTACTTC.

The V and J genes are TRBV4-1 and TRBJ1-5; a weak D match, TRBD1 (5 bases). Germline CDR1 MGHRA, CDR2 YSYEKL. The CDR3 is made up of 14 amino acids. Trimming removed 4 bases at V and 7 bases at J, with 14 bases between. The CDR3 DNA is TGCGCCAGCAGCCGGGGTGTGGGGGTACAGCCCCAGCATTTT. As protein: CASSRGVGVQPQHF.

The sample holds many counts of this clonotype. The V and J genes are TRBV4-3 and TRBJ2-3; 9 bases align to TRBD1. The CDR3 runs 15 residues. J lost 3 bases, V lost 4 bases, and 5 bases had no gene match. The V gene's germline CDR1 is LGHNA and CDR2 YSLEER. Here the CDR3 DNA reads TGCGCCAGCAGCCCCCGGACAGGGGAAACAGATACGCAGTATTTT. It yields the protein CASSPRTGETDTQYF.

In its sample, this clonotype was seen many times. The chain is built from TRBV7-2 and TRBJ2-2, with D uncertain. V was shortened by 5 bases and J by 10 bases, with 17 bases between the two germline ends. This CDR3 has 14 amino acids. Germline V lookup: CDR1 SGHTA, CDR2 FQGNSA. CDR3 coding DNA: TGTGCCAGCAGCCCACAGCTCGGGTCCGTGGAGCTGTTTTTT. Translating it yields CASSPQLGSVELFF.

This clonotype was counted a few times. The rearrangement joins TRBV6-1 to TRBJ2-1, with 10 bases fitting TRBD2. Germline V CDR1 and CDR2: MNHNS, SASEGT. This CDR3 has 15 residues. Trimming took 7 bases from V and 2 from J; bases not matched to a gene: 5. The CDR3 region is CASKLSGGAYNEQFF. In DNA form, the CDR3 reads TGTGCCAGCAAGCTCAGCGGGGGGGCCTACAATGAGCAGTTCTTC.

This clonotype was counted between two and nine times. The J gene is TRBJ2-7, the V gene TRBV20-1, with TRBD2 as a possible D gene (6 bases). CDR1 DFQATT and CDR2 SNEGSKA come from the germline V gene (reference sequence). V was trimmed by 3 bases and J by 6 bases, leaving 9 bases between them. The CDR3 has 11 residues. This CDR3 is CSARWDSEQYF. In nucleotides, the CDR3 is TGCAGTGCTAGGTGGGACTCCGAGCAGTACTTC.

This clonotype was observed a few times. The rearrangement uses TRBV9 and TRBJ1-4; TRBD1 might be the D (6 bases). The CDR3 length is 14 residues. Trimming left V 4 bases short and J 4 bases short, with 11 bases between. Looked up from germline, CDR1 is SGDLS and CDR2 is YYNGEE. The CDR3 here is CASSTGQLNEKLFF. The CDR3 nucleotides read TGTGCCAGCAGCACCGGACAGCTTAATGAAAAACTGTTTTTT.

V gene TRBV12-3 or TRBV12-4 combines with J gene TRBJ2-3; D may be TRBD2 (5 bases). CDR3 length: 13 amino acids. The ends were cut back, 6 bases at V and 8 bases at J, with 15 bases in the middle. The CDR3 sequence: CASSAAAAGTQYF. The CDR3 nucleotides read TGTGCCAGCAGCGCTGCGGCCGCGGGTACGCAGTATTTT.

This clonotype was seen a few times. The chain joins TRBV2 to TRBJ2-5; D is ambiguous. Germline CDR1 is SNHLY and CDR2 is FYNNEI. The CDR3 extends over 15 amino acids. V lost 0 bases to trimming and J lost 7 bases, with 15 bases between them. CDR3 amino acids: CASSEALPSKGTQYF. CDR3 nucleotide sequence: TGTGCCAGCAGTGAAGCGCTCCCAAGTAAGGGGACCCAGTACTTC.

The rearrangement uses TRBV4-3 and TRBJ2-5; TRBD2 is a possible D gene (5 bases). The CDR3 extends over 15 amino acids. V was shortened by 4 bases and J by 5 bases, with 17 bases between the two germline ends. Germline V gene sequence: CDR1 LGHNA, CDR2 YSLEER. CDR3 amino acids: CASSPLPGSAETQYF. The CDR3 DNA reads as TGCGCCAGCAGCCCCTTGCCGGGGTCTGCCGAGACCCAGTACTTC.

The J gene is TRBJ2-7, the V gene TRBV29-1; D is uncertain. The CDR3 is 15 amino acids. Trimming shortened V by 6 bases and J by 2 bases, and 20 bases separated the two germline ends. Germline V lookup: CDR1 SQVTM, CDR2 ANQGSEA. CDR3 DNA: TGCAGCGTCAAAGGGATCCGGACGGAACCCTACGAGCAGTACTTC. This encodes CSVKGIRTEPYEQYF.

The chain combines TRBV19 with TRBJ2-7, with D uncertain. Germline V gene sequence: CDR1 LNHDA, CDR2 SQIVND (reference sequence). The V and J ends lost 5 bases and 3 bases respectively, with 11 bases between them. The CDR3 spans 13 residues. Here the CDR3 reads CASSPSLFYEQYF. CDR3 nucleotide sequence: TGTGCCAGTAGTCCTTCCTTATTCTACGAGCAGTACTTC.

V and J are TRBV6-2 or TRBV6-3 and TRBJ2-3; D is undetermined. Trimming removed 7 bases from V and 6 bases from J, with 11 bases in between. The CDR3 covers 12 residues. Germline CDR1 MNHEY, CDR2 SVGEGT. In DNA form, the CDR3 reads TGTGCCAGCACCCCGATGGGCGATACGCAGTATTTT. Its translation is CASTPMGDTQYF.